This T cell receptor beta chain was observed in a study of T-cell reconstitution after alpha-beta-depleted transplantation in children. Whole-study findings and limits: About two months after transplant, alpha-beta T cells reportedly came from several hundred expanded graft clones.

CDR1 and CDR2 from the germline V gene are LNHDA and SQIVND (reference sequence). V lost 6 bases and J lost 2, with 14 bases in between. The CDR3 consists of 14 residues. A TCRbeta library incorporating unique molecular identifiers was prepared. TCRdb re-derived calls from the PCR reads in MiXCR, one entry per CDR3 protein. The sample contains 200,000 or so distinct CDR3 sequences, roughly 9.1% of which appear only once. Regarding this clonotype: Its antigen remains unidentified.

The chain has TRBV19 and TRBJ2-7; possibly TRBD1 for D (5 bases). This clonotype originated in a male patient aged 2-9 years who had a stem cell transplant for acute myeloid leukemia, so the T cells may come from the graft donor. Sequenced material: PBMCs, mostly from graft donor cells, taken 360 days after TCRalphabeta/CD19-depleted stem cell transplant. As DNA, the CDR3 is TGTGCCAGTAGGTCGACAGCCCCCCCCTACGAGCAGTACTTC. Encoded protein: CASRSTAPPYEQYF.